Listed below are T cell receptor beta chains from one sample, sequenced in a study of blood T cell repertoires in COVID-19. The assay was immunoSEQ multiplex PCR, and TCRdb's table has in-frame clones only and misses some. The sample carries 200,000 to 250,000 clones, 90% recorded once. The material sequenced was PBMCs or T cells enriched from blood (not recorded which). These receptor sequences come from a man under 40 who had been exposed to COVID-19. The CDR3 runs from the conserved cysteine through the conserved F or W. Each record gives: clone size, J gene, D gene, V gene, CDR3 protein, CDR3 DNA. A D gene is named only where the DNA matches it firmly. Not all rows give a size; the values are once, few, many and, for expanded clones, a class.

abundance: NA
j_gene: TRBJ1-2
d_gene: TRBD1
v_gene: TRBV6-5
CDR3aa: CASSRRDRGGYTF
CDR3nt: TGTGCCAGCAGTCGCCGGGACAGGGGTGGCTACACCTTC

abundance: NA
j_gene: TRBJ2-3
d_gene: NA
v_gene: TRBV27
CDR3aa: CASANLLTQYF
CDR3nt: TGTGCCAGCGCGAACCTTTTGACGCAGTATTTT

abundance: once
j_gene: TRBJ2-1
d_gene: TRBD2
v_gene: TRBV5-1
CDR3aa: CASSRGASGGALYNEQFF
CDR3nt: TGCGCCAGCAGCCGAGGTGCTAGCGGGGGGGCCCTCTACAATGAGCAGTTCTTC

abundance: NA
j_gene: TRBJ2-2
d_gene: NA
v_gene: TRBV20-1
CDR3aa: CSASRTGLGSDTGELFF
CDR3nt: TGCAGTGCTAGTCGCACAGGGCTCGGATCGGACACCGGGGAGCTGTTTTTT

abundance: NA
j_gene: TRBJ2-2
d_gene: TRBD1
v_gene: TRBV15
CDR3aa: CATSRGQGGGELFF
CDR3nt: TGTGCCACCAGCAGAGGACAGGGTGGCGGGGAGCTGTTTTTT

abundance: NA
j_gene: TRBJ2-7
d_gene: NA
v_gene: TRBV5-6
CDR3aa: CASSASPTSEQYF
CDR3nt: TGTGCCAGCAGCGCTTCACCTACTTCCGAGCAGTACTTC

abundance: once
j_gene: TRBJ2-5
d_gene: TRBD2
v_gene: TRBV19
CDR3aa: CASSPGGGQETQYF
CDR3nt: TGTGCCAGCAGTCCCGGGGGGGGACAAGAGACCCAGTACTTC

abundance: NA
j_gene: TRBJ1-3
d_gene: NA
v_gene: TRBV6-5
CDR3aa: CASSYNGGGGGNTIYF
CDR3nt: TGTGCCAGCAGCTACAATGGGGGGGGAGGGGGAAACACCATATATTTT

abundance: few
j_gene: TRBJ1-2
d_gene: NA
v_gene: TRBV6-5
CDR3aa: CASSPSKGLGYTF
CDR3nt: TGTGCCAGCAGCCCCTCCAAGGGGCTCGGCTACACCTTC

abundance: NA
j_gene: TRBJ1-2
d_gene: TRBD1
v_gene: TRBV6-1
CDR3aa: CASSGAPPDRGLGGYTF
CDR3nt: TGTGCCAGCAGTGGGGCCCCTCCGGACAGGGGGCTGGGTGGCTACACCTTC

abundance: NA
j_gene: TRBJ2-6
d_gene: TRBD1
v_gene: TRBV13
CDR3aa: CASSYETGGSTGANVLTF
CDR3nt: TGTGCCAGCAGCTATGAGACAGGGGGATCTACTGGGGCCAACGTCCTGACTTTC

abundance: NA
j_gene: TRBJ1-2
d_gene: NA
v_gene: TRBV4-3
CDR3aa: CASSQDRGGVNYGYTF
CDR3nt: TGCGCCAGCAGCCAAGATCGGGGGGGGGTTAACTATGGCTACACCTTC

abundance: NA
j_gene: TRBJ2-4
d_gene: TRBD1
v_gene: TRBV9
CDR3aa: CASSTRDSDDIQYF
CDR3nt: TGTGCCAGCAGCACCCGGGACAGTGATGACATTCAGTACTTC

abundance: once
j_gene: TRBJ1-1
d_gene: TRBD1
v_gene: TRBV9
CDR3aa: CASSVVETGREAFF
CDR3nt: TGTGCCAGCAGCGTAGTAGAGACAGGGAGAGAAGCTTTCTTT

abundance: NA
j_gene: TRBJ2-1
d_gene: TRBD2
v_gene: TRBV7-3
CDR3aa: CASSSGLAGGQQFF
CDR3nt: TGTGCCAGCAGCTCTGGACTAGCGGGGGGGCAGCAGTTCTTC

abundance: NA
j_gene: TRBJ1-2
d_gene: NA
v_gene: TRBV28
CDR3aa: CASSYREGVDYGYTF
CDR3nt: TGTGCCAGCAGTTACAGGGAGGGAGTGGACTATGGCTACACCTTC

abundance: NA
j_gene: TRBJ1-2
d_gene: TRBD1
v_gene: TRBV27
CDR3aa: CASSFYGTDSGYTF
CDR3nt: TGTGCCAGCAGTTTCTACGGGACAGACTCTGGCTACACCTTC

abundance: NA
j_gene: TRBJ2-1
d_gene: NA
v_gene: TRBV29-1
CDR3aa: CSVSLRREQFF
CDR3nt: TGCAGCGTTTCTCTGAGGAGGGAGCAGTTCTTC

abundance: once
j_gene: TRBJ1-6
d_gene: NA
v_gene: TRBV30
CDR3aa: CAWSVPPWTGNNSPLHF
CDR3nt: TGTGCCTGGAGTGTACCCCCCTGGACGGGGAATAATTCACCCCTCCACTTT

abundance: NA
j_gene: TRBJ1-5
d_gene: NA
v_gene: TRBV18
CDR3aa: CASSPNPRTLVYSNQPQHF
CDR3nt: TGTGCCAGCTCACCGAACCCCCGGACATTGGTTTATAGCAATCAGCCCCAGCATTTT

abundance: NA
j_gene: TRBJ1-5
d_gene: NA
v_gene: TRBV2
CDR3aa: CASTLVGNQPQHF
CDR3nt: TGTGCCAGCACCCTTGTCGGCAATCAGCCCCAGCATTTT

abundance: once
j_gene: TRBJ2-7
d_gene: NA
v_gene: TRBV27
CDR3aa: CASSSNSYEQYF
CDR3nt: TGTGCCAGCAGTTCAAACTCCTACGAGCAGTACTTC

abundance: NA
j_gene: TRBJ2-5
d_gene: TRBD1
v_gene: TRBV7-7
CDR3aa: CASSPNFFEGAGETQYF
CDR3nt: TGTGCCAGCAGCCCAAACTTTTTCGAGGGGGCCGGGGAGACCCAGTACTTC

abundance: once
j_gene: TRBJ1-5
d_gene: NA
v_gene: TRBV3-1/TRBV3-2
CDR3aa: CASSFSNQPQHF
CDR3nt: TGTGCCAGCAGCTTCAGTAATCAGCCCCAGCATTTT

abundance: NA
j_gene: TRBJ2-3
d_gene: NA
v_gene: TRBV18
CDR3aa: CASSPGEAGTDTQYF
CDR3nt: TGTGCCAGCTCACCCGGGGAGGCAGGGACCGATACGCAGTATTTT

abundance: NA
j_gene: TRBJ1-2
d_gene: NA
v_gene: TRBV7-2
CDR3aa: CASMEGAERGYTF
CDR3nt: TGTGCCAGCATGGAGGGTGCGGAGCGGGGCTACACCTTC

abundance: once
j_gene: TRBJ1-1
d_gene: NA
v_gene: TRBV19
CDR3aa: CANNRPMNTEAFF
CDR3nt: TGTGCAAATAACAGGCCCATGAACACTGAAGCTTTCTTT

abundance: NA
j_gene: TRBJ1-5
d_gene: NA
v_gene: TRBV19
CDR3aa: CASSIGAGPGTDQPQHF
CDR3nt: TGTGCCAGTAGTATAGGGGCTGGGCCTGGTACGGATCAGCCCCAGCATTTT

abundance: NA
j_gene: TRBJ2-1
d_gene: NA
v_gene: TRBV5-1
CDR3aa: CASSPLGLPDPREQFF
CDR3nt: TGCGCCAGCAGCCCCCTGGGGCTGCCGGATCCCCGCGAGCAGTTCTTC

abundance: NA
j_gene: TRBJ1-1
d_gene: TRBD1
v_gene: TRBV3-1/TRBV3-2
CDR3aa: CASRRQGKTEAFF
CDR3nt: TGTGCCAGCAGAAGACAGGGTAAGACTGAAGCTTTCTTT

abundance: few
j_gene: TRBJ1-5
d_gene: NA
v_gene: TRBV7-9
CDR3aa: CASSLGGENSNQPQHF
CDR3nt: TGTGCCAGCAGCTTAGGGGGGGAGAATAGCAATCAGCCCCAGCATTTT

abundance: NA
j_gene: TRBJ2-5
d_gene: NA
v_gene: TRBV7-2
CDR3aa: CASRVVREQETQYF
CDR3nt: TGTGCCAGCAGAGTAGTCCGGGAGCAAGAGACCCAGTACTTC

abundance: NA
j_gene: TRBJ1-6
d_gene: NA
v_gene: TRBV6-5
CDR3aa: CASSYVTSNSPLHF
CDR3nt: TGTGCCAGCAGTTACGTGACATCAAATTCACCCCTCCACTTT

abundance: NA
j_gene: TRBJ1-1
d_gene: NA
v_gene: TRBV29-1
CDR3aa: CSVRLGQEAFF
CDR3nt: TGCAGCGTTAGGCTGGGACAAGAAGCTTTCTTT

abundance: NA
j_gene: TRBJ1-1
d_gene: NA
v_gene: TRBV19
CDR3aa: CASSPGKYTEAFF
CDR3nt: TGTGCCAGTAGTCCCGGGAAATACACTGAAGCTTTCTTT

abundance: NA
j_gene: TRBJ1-2
d_gene: NA
v_gene: TRBV30
CDR3aa: CAWSALVVTYGYTF
CDR3nt: TGTGCCTGGAGTGCCCTTGTCGTTACATATGGCTACACCTTC

abundance: once
j_gene: TRBJ2-5
d_gene: TRBD2
v_gene: TRBV5-8
CDR3aa: CASSTGTSGQETQYF
CDR3nt: TGTGCCAGCAGCACCGGGACTAGCGGACAAGAGACCCAGTACTTC

abundance: NA
j_gene: TRBJ2-7
d_gene: NA
v_gene: TRBV5-1
CDR3aa: CASSLEAGRYEQYF
CDR3nt: TGCGCCAGCAGCTTGGAGGCGGGTCGCTACGAGCAGTACTTC

abundance: once
j_gene: TRBJ2-3
d_gene: NA
v_gene: TRBV21-1
CDR3aa: CASSNLAGANTQYF
CDR3nt: TGTGCCAGCAGCAACTTAGCGGGGGCTAATACGCAGTATTTT

abundance: NA
j_gene: TRBJ1-1
d_gene: NA
v_gene: TRBV19
CDR3aa: CASMNAGGPENTEAFF
CDR3nt: TGTGCCAGTATGAATGCGGGAGGACCGGAGAACACTGAAGCTTTCTTT